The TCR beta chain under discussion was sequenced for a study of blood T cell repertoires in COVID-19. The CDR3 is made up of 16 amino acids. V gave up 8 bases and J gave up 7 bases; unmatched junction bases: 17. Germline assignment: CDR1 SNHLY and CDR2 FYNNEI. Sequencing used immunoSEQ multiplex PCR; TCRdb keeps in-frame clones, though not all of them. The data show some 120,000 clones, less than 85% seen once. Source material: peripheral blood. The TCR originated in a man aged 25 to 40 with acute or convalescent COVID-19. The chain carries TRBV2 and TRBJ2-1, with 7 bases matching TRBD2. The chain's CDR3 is CASLTATGGLSNEQFF. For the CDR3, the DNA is TGTGCCAGCCTCACCGCTACGGGAGGCCTTTCTAATGAGCAGTTCTTC.